This is a list of T cell receptor beta chains from one sample in a study of memory CD4+ T cells and cytomegalovirus serostatus. Sequenced by immunoSEQ multiplex PCR; TCRdb stores in-frame clones only, minus some. The table shows over 65,000 clones, with around 76% occurring only once. Sample: memory CD4+ T cells from blood. The receptors derive from an adult in good health and CMV-seropositive. CDR3s leave out the opening cysteine and the closing phenylalanine or tryptophan. Fields, in order: V gene, J gene, CDR3 protein.

TRBV30	TRBJ2-7	AYQTGDGEQY
TRBV2	TRBJ1-5	ASAQGGSNQPQH
TRBV7-9	TRBJ2-2	ASSPKRGSETYTGELF
TRBV30	TRBJ1-1	AWSRSGRAEAF
TRBV30	TRBJ1-5	AWSVGWNQPQH
TRBV5-6	TRBJ2-5	ASSLVETPETQY
TRBV27	TRBJ1-1	ASSRDRALYTEAF
TRBV7-2	TRBJ2-7	ASSLSSGRGHEQY
TRBV25-1	TRBJ2-7	ASRGIISYEQY
TRBV18	TRBJ1-1	ASSPSDTYTEAF
TRBV7-2	TRBJ2-2	ASSLESAGENTGELF
TRBV7-9	TRBJ1-4	ASTLRGGETLEKLF